The 13 T cell receptor beta chains given below trace back to one sample, sequenced in a study of blood T cell repertoires in COVID-19. Using immunoSEQ multiplex PCR, the repertoire was profiled, and TCRdb retains in-frame clones only, with some absent. The profile covers 150,000 to 200,000 clones, with around 91% appearing a single time and roughly 0.82% taken by the ten largest. Sequences were obtained from PBMCs or T cells enriched from blood (not recorded which). All receptors come from a woman under 30 who had recovered from COVID-19.

V is TRBV18 and J is TRBJ1-1; a possible D gene is TRBD1 (6 bases). The CDR3 spans 16 residues. V was cut by 3 bases and J by 6 bases, with 20 bases left in between. The V gene's germline CDR1 is KGHSH and CDR2 LQKENI. CDR3 protein: CASSPPAVGAYAEAFF. The CDR3 coding sequence is TGTGCCAGCTCACCCCCGGCCGTGGGGGCTTATGCTGAAGCTTTCTTT.

The chain links TRBV5-1 to TRBJ2-5; D possibly corresponds to TRBD1 (5 bases). This CDR3 has 13 amino acids. V lost 4 bases to trimming and J lost 6 bases, with 13 bases between them. Germline-derived CDR1 and CDR2 are SGHRS and YFSETQ. The CDR3 bases are TGCGCCAGCAGCCTCGACAGCATCCAGACCCAGTACTTC. Translated, it gives CASSLDSIQTQYF.

The chain has TRBV19 and TRBJ1-4; 8 bases match TRBD1. V dropped 5 bases and J dropped 4; count of bases not matched to a gene: 15. This CDR3 is 18 amino acids long. Germline V gene sequence: CDR1 LNHDA, CDR2 SQIVND (reference sequence). CDR3 residues: CASSPLGQAGPYNEKLFF. The CDR3 nucleotides are TGTGCCAGTAGTCCGCTGGGACAGGCCGGCCCATATAATGAAAAACTGTTTTTT.

The sample holds one count of this clone. The chain links TRBV11-2 to TRBJ2-2; D possibly corresponds to TRBD2 (6 bases). CDR1 and CDR2 from the germline V gene are SGHAT and FQNNGV. This CDR3 comprises 19 residues. Trimming pared 5 bases from V and 4 bases from J, leaving 26 bases between. CDR3 loop: CASSVMRGLGRRSTGELFF. In nucleotides, the CDR3 is TGTGCCAGCAGCGTGATGAGGGGACTCGGACGGCGTAGCACCGGGGAGCTGTTTTTT.

This clone came up once. V is TRBV7-3 and J is TRBJ2-1, with 14 bases matching TRBD2. This CDR3 comprises 16 residues. The J segment lost 9 bases and the V segment lost 0 bases, leaving 4 bases of the junction unmatched. Germline values: CDR1 SGHTA, CDR2 FQGTGA. The CDR3 region has the DNA TGTGCCAGCAGCTTAACGGGGACTAGCGGGAGAACTGAGCAGTTCTTC. Encoded protein: CASSLTGTSGRTEQFF.

This clone turned up a few times. V usage is TRBV5-1 and J usage is TRBJ2-7; D is possibly TRBD2 (6 bases). The CDR3 loop spans 14 amino acids. The germline gives CDR1 SGHRS, CDR2 YFSETQ. V was clipped by 8 bases and J by 3 bases, with 18 bases between them. The CDR3 bases are TGCGCCAGTGCAGGGAGGCCGGATCTCTACGAGCAGTACTTC. This encodes CASAGRPDLYEQYF.

This chain joins TRBV7-9 and TRBJ2-3; 10 positions agree with TRBD2. From germline, CDR1 is SEHNR and CDR2 FQNEAQ (reference sequence). The V and J ends lost 6 bases and 3 bases, in that order; junction bases with no gene match: 6. This CDR3 is 15 amino acids long. For the CDR3, the DNA is TGTGCCAGCAGGCCTAGCGGGAGTCAGACAGATACGCAGTATTTT. Its protein is CASRPSGSQTDTQYF.

This clone was seen more than once but under ten times. J is TRBJ2-7 and V is TRBV5-1; 8 nucleotides match TRBD1. CDR3 length: 14 amino acids. The V segment lost 4 bases and the J segment 3 bases; nucleotides outside the gene matches: 6. Germline assignment: CDR1 SGHRS and CDR2 YFSETQ. In DNA, the CDR3 is TGCGCCAGCAGCCCGGGACAGGCGGTCTACGAGCAGTACTTC. Its translation is CASSPGQAVYEQYF.

The CDR3, as DNA: TGTGCCAGCCAGAAGGAGATGTACAGGGGGCCTGCGGGCTACACCTTC. Translated: CASQKEMYRGPAGYTF. The V gene is TRBV2, the J gene TRBJ1-2; 9 bases are a match to TRBD1. CDR1 SNHLY and CDR2 FYNNEI come from the germline V gene. The CDR3 has 16 amino acids. V shed 8 bases, J shed 8 bases, and the junction held 18 bases outside the gene matches.

The chain joins TRBV4-1 to TRBJ1-1; 8 nucleotides match TRBD1. V lost 0 bases, J lost 6 bases, and 12 bases stayed unmatched. Germline assignment: CDR1 MGHRA and CDR2 YSYEKL. The CDR3 runs 17 residues. The CDR3 loop is CASSQDLRQGARAEAFF. Here the CDR3 DNA reads TGCGCCAGCAGCCAAGATCTGCGGCAGGGGGCAAGGGCTGAAGCTTTCTTT.

The gene calls are TRBV7-6 and TRBJ2-7, with 11 bases identical to TRBD1. Per the germline V gene, CDR1 is SGHVS and CDR2 is FNYEAQ. Trimming at V came to 5 bases and at J to 2 bases, leaving 8 bases not matched to a gene. The CDR3 covers 16 residues. CDR3 sequence reads: CASSPVRTGGAYEQYF. CDR3 nucleotide sequence: TGTGCCAGCAGCCCAGTTCGGACAGGGGGCGCCTACGAGCAGTACTTC.

The chain is built from TRBV12-3 or TRBV12-4 and TRBJ1-3; no reliable D call. V was cut by 6 bases and J by 1 base, with 7 bases left in between. This CDR3 is built from 13 residues. This CDR3 reads CASSQESGNTIYF. CDR3 nucleotide sequence: TGTGCCAGCAGCCAAGAGTCTGGAAACACCATATATTTT.

Only a few counts were recorded for this clone. The chain links TRBV7-2 to TRBJ2-1; TRBD1 matches at 10 bases. Losses at the gene ends were 5 bases for V and 8 bases for J; bases not matched to a gene: 9. This CDR3 spans 15 amino acids. CDR1 is SGHTA, CDR2 FQGNSA, per germline. CDR3 nucleotide sequence: TGTGCCAGCAGCCGGACAGGGGGTTACTGGGATGAGCAGTTCTTC. This translates into CASSRTGGYWDEQFF. Variable domain in full (rest from reference TRBV7-2 and TRBJ2-1): GAGVSQSPSNKVTEKGKDVELRCDPISGHTALYWYRQSLGQGLEFLIYFQGNSAPDKSGLPSDRFSAERTGGSVSTLTIQRTQQEDSAVYLCASSRTGGYWDEQFFGPGTRLTVL.